This T cell receptor (beta chain) is from a study of low-dose radiotherapy and immunotherapy resistance in tumors. Study summary: In Cohort 2, 1 Gy per fraction was delivered every two weeks, for a total of 13 Gy over 26 weeks.

This clonotype was seen more than once but under ten times. First-strand cDNA used TRAV- and TRBV-specific primers, covering alpha and beta chains. TCR amplification used roughly 18 PCR cycles, a constant-region primer and a V-primer adapter. Through in vitro transcription, the mRNA that had been isolated was amplified. TCRdb redid the calling of the reads with MiXCR, one entry per CDR3 protein. Altogether 100,000 or so distinct CDR3 sequences are present, around 9.2% being singletons, with the ten largest covering approximately 0.98%. The time point denotes: before trial treatment. The sequence came from a male donor with prostate cancer. Here the sequenced sample was PBMCs, taken before treatment.

The CDR3 nucleotides are TGTGCCAGCAGTTCACGGGACACTGACTCCTACGAGCAGTACTTC. It yields the protein CASSSRDTDSYEQYF. V and J are TRBV27 and TRBJ2-7; tentatively, D is TRBD1 (6 bases). The CDR3 is 15 amino acids. Germline loops: CDR1 MNHEY, CDR2 SMNVEV (reference sequence). V was cut by 4 bases and J by 0 bases, with 13 bases left in between.